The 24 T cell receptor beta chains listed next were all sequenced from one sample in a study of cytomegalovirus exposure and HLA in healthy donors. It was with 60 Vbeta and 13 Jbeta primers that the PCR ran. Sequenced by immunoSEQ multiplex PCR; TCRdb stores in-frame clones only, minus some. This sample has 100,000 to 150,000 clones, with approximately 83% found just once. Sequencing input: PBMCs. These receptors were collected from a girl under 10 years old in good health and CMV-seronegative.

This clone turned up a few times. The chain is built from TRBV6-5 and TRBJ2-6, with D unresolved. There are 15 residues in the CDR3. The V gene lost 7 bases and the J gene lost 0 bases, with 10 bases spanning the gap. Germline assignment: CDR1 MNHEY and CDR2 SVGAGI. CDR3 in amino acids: CASTTQDSGANVLTF. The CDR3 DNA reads TGTGCCAGCACAACACAAGACTCTGGGGCCAACGTCCTGACTTTC.

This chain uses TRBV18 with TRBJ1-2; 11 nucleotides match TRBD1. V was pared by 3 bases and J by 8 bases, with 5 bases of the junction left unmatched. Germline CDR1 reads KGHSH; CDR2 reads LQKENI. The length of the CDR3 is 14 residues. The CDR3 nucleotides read TGTGCCAGCTCACCCGGACAGGGGGCGCGCGGCTACACCTTC. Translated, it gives CASSPGQGARGYTF.

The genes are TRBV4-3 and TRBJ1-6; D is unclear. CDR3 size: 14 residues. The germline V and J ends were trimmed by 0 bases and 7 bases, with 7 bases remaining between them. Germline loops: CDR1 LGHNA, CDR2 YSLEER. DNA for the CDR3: TGCGCCAGCAGCCAAGACCAGTTCAATTCACCCCTCCACTTT. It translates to CASSQDQFNSPLHF.

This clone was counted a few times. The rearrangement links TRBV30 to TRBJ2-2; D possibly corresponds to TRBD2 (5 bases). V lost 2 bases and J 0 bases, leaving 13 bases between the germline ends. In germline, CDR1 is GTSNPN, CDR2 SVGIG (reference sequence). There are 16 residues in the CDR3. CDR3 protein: CAWSPDPAANTGELFF. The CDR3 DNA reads TGTGCCTGGAGTCCGGACCCAGCGGCGAACACCGGGGAGCTGTTTTTT.

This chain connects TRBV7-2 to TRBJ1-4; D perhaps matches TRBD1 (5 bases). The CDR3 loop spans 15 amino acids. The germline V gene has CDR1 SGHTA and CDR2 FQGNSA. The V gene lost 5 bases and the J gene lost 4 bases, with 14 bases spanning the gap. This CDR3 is CASSPSTAVNEKLFF. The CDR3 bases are TGTGCCAGCAGCCCCTCGACAGCAGTTAATGAAAAACTGTTTTTT. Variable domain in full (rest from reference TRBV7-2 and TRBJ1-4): GAGVSQSPSNKVTEKGKDVELRCDPISGHTALYWYRQSLGQGLEFLIYFQGNSAPDKSGLPSDRFSAERTGGSVSTLTIQRTQQEDSAVYLCASSPSTAVNEKLFFGSGTQLSVL.

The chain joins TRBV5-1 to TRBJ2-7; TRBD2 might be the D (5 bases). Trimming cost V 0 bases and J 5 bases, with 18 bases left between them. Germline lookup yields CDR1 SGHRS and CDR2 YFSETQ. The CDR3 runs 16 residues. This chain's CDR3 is CASSLVVSGTVDEQYF. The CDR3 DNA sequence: TGCGCCAGCAGCTTGGTCGTCAGCGGCACGGTGGACGAGCAGTACTTC.

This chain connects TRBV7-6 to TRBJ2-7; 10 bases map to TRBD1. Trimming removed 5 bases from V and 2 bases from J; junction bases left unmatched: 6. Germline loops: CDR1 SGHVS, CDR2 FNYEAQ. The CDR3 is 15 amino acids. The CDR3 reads CASSRQGASAYEQYF. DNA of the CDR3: TGTGCCAGCAGCCGACAGGGGGCTAGTGCCTACGAGCAGTACTTC. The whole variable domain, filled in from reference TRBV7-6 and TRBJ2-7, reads GAGVSQSPRYKVTKRGQDVALRCDPISGHVSLYWYRQALGQGPEFLTYFNYEAQQDKSGLPNDRFSAERPEGSISTLTIQRTEQRDSAMYRCASSRQGASAYEQYFGPGTRLTVT.

The CDR3 sequence is CASSQDKGLYNEQFF. CDR3 coding DNA: TGCGCCAGCAGCCAAGACAAGGGGCTCTACAATGAGCAGTTCTTC. The chain joins TRBV4-1 to TRBJ2-1; maybe TRBD1 (5 bases). CDR3 size: 15 residues. CDR1 and CDR2 from the germline V gene are MGHRA and YSYEKL. V was clipped by 0 bases and J by 3 bases, with 9 bases between them.

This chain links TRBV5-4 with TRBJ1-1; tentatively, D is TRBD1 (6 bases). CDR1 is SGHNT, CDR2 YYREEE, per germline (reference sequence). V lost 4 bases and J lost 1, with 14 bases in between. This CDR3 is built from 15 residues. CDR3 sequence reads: CASSPRQVRNTEAFF. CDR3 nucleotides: TGTGCCAGCAGCCCTAGACAGGTACGGAACACTGAAGCTTTCTTT.

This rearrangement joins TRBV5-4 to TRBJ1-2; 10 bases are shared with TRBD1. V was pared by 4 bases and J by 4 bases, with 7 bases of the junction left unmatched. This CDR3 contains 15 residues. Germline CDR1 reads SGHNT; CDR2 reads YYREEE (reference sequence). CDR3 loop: CASSPERDRGYGYTF. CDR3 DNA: TGTGCCAGCAGCCCGGAGAGGGACAGGGGCTATGGCTACACCTTC.

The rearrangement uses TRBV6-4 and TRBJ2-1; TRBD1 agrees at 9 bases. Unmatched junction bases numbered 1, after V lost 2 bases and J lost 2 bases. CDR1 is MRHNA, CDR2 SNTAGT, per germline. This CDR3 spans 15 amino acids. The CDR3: CASSDGTGTYNEQFF. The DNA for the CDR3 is TGTGCCAGCAGTGACGGGACAGGGACCTACAATGAGCAGTTCTTC.

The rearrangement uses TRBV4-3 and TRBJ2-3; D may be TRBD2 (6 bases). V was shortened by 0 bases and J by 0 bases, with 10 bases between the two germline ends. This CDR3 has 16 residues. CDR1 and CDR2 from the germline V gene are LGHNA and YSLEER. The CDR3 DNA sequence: TGCGCCAGCAGCCAAGATGAGGAGGGCAGCACAGATACGCAGTATTTT. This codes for CASSQDEEGSTDTQYF.

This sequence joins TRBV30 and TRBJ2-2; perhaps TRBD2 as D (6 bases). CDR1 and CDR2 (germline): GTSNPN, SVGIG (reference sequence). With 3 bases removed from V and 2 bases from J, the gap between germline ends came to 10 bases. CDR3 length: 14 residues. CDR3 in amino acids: CAWRRDVNTGELFF. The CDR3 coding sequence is TGTGCCTGGAGGCGGGACGTCAACACCGGGGAGCTGTTTTTT.

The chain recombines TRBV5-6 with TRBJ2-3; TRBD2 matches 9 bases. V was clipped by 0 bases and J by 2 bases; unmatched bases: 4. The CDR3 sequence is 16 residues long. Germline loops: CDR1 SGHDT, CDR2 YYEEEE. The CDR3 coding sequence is TGTGCCAGCAGCTTGGGTCTAGCGGGGAACACAGATACGCAGTATTTT. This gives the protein CASSLGLAGNTDTQYF.

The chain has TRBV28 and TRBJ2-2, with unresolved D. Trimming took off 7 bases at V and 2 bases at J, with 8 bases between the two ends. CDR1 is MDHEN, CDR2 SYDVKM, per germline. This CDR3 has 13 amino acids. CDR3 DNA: TGTGCCAGCATTCGCGGAAACACCGGGGAGCTGTTTTTT. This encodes CASIRGNTGELFF. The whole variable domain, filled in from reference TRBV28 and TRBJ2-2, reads DVKVTQSSRYLVKRTGEKVFLECVQDMDHENMFWYRQDPGLGLRLIYFSYDVKMKEKGDIPEGYSVSREKKERFSLILESASTNQTSMYLCASIRGNTGELFFGEGSRLTVL.

As DNA, the CDR3 is TGTGCCAGCAGTTCAATGGGGCCAGGGGAAGAGACCCAGTACTTC. Protein product: CASSSMGPGEETQYF. The genes are TRBV28 and TRBJ2-5, with a tentative D call TRBD1 (6 bases). Germline V gene sequence: CDR1 MDHEN, CDR2 SYDVKM. The CDR3 sequence is 15 residues long. V dropped 4 bases and J dropped 3 bases, with 15 bases sitting between them.

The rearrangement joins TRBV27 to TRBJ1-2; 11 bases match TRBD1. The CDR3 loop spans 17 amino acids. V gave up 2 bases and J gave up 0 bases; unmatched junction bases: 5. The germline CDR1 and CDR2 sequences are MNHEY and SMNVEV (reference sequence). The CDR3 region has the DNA TGTGCCAGCAGTTTAACCGGACAGGGGGCTCCTAACTATGGCTACACCTTC. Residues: CASSLTGQGAPNYGYTF.

CDR3 region: CASSAPGTGGNQPQHF. CDR3 DNA sequence: TGTGCCAGCAGCGCGCCCGGGACAGGCGGCAATCAGCCCCAGCATTTT. V usage is TRBV13 and J usage is TRBJ1-5; 8 bases agree with TRBD1. The CDR3 runs to 16 residues. The V segment lost 5 bases and the J segment 2 bases; nucleotides outside the gene matches: 8. In germline, CDR1 is PRHDT, CDR2 FYEKMQ (reference sequence).

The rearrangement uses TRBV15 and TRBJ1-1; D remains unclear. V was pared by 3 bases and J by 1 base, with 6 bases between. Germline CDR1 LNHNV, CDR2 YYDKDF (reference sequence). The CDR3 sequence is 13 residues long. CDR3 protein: CATSRGGNTEAFF. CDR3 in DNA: TGTGCCACCAGCAGGGGAGGGAACACTGAAGCTTTCTTT.

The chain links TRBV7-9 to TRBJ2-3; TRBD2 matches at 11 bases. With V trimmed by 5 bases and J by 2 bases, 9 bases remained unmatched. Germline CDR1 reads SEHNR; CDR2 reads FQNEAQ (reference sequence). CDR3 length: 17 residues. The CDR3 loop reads CASSPATSGGLTDTQYF. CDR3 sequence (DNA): TGTGCCAGCAGCCCAGCAACTAGCGGGGGCCTCACAGATACGCAGTATTTT.

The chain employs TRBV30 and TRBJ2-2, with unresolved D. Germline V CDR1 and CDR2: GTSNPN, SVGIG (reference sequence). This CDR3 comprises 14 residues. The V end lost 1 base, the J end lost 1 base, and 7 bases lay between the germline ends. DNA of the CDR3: TGTGCCTGGAGTGAATCGTGGAACACCGGGGAGCTGTTTTTT. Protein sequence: CAWSESWNTGELFF.

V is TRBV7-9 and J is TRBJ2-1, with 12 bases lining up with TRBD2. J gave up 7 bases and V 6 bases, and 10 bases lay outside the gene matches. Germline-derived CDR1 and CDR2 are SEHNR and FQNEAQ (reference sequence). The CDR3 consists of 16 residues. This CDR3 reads CASRLLAGGMGNEQFF. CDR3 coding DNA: TGTGCCAGCAGGCTCCTAGCGGGAGGGATGGGGAATGAGCAGTTCTTC.

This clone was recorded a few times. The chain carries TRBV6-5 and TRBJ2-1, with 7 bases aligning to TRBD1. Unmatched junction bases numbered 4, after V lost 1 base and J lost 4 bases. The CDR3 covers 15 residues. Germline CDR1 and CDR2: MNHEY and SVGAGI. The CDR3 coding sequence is TGTGCCAGCAGTTACTTTCAGGGGGTTTACAATGAGCAGTTCTTC. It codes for CASSYFQGVYNEQFF.

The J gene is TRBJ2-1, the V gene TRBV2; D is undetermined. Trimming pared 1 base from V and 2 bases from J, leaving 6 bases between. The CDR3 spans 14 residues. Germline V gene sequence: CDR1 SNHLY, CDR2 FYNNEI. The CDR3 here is CASSEGPPYNEQFF. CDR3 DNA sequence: TGTGCCAGCAGTGAAGGGCCCCCCTACAATGAGCAGTTCTTC.